The rows below give T cell receptor beta chains drawn from one sample of a study of blood T cell repertoires in COVID-19. Method: immunoSEQ multiplex PCR; TCRdb's copy keeps in-frame clones and lacks some. The sample consists of under 200,000 clones, approximately 85% of them appearing once. The specimen was peripheral blood. The receptors come from a man aged 55 to 69 who had recovered from COVID-19. The conserved cysteine and the conserved F or W are not part of the CDR3 here.

>TRBV24-1|TRBJ1-6
ATSDLKRNSPLH
>TRBV18|TRBJ1-6
ASSPTRTGTGGSSPLH
>TRBV9|TRBJ2-5
ASSVGAANSQETQY
>TRBV11-3|TRBJ1-1
ASSRSIGTGGEAF
>TRBV5-1|TRBJ2-5
ASRDTGGSQETQY
>TRBV25-1|TRBJ1-2
ASSDGWRTYGYT
>TRBV2|TRBJ2-3
ASSGSLAGGGTDTQY
>TRBV9|TRBJ1-4
ASSVEGGTAEEKLF
>TRBV6-5|TRBJ1-1
ASSYSGRYTEAF
>TRBV29-1|TRBJ1-1
SVDPGWGQRTEAF
>TRBV15|TRBJ1-2
ATSREPPGQGYGYT
>TRBV3-1/TRBV3-2|TRBJ2-2
ASSQASGSGELF
>TRBV5-1|TRBJ2-1
ASSFYGDEQF
>TRBV5-1|TRBJ2-6
ASSLAPGQGSSGANVLT
>TRBV5-1|TRBJ2-3
ASSLARLGGGATDTQY
>TRBV6-2/TRBV6-3|TRBJ1-6
ASSYETGSSYNSPLH
>TRBV18|TRBJ1-4
ASSREYGEKLF
>TRBV6-5|TRBJ1-2
ASRGGYYGYT
>TRBV19|TRBJ2-2
ASSIGGGLVNTGELF
>TRBV30|TRBJ1-3
ALQGRNTIY
>TRBV6-5|TRBJ1-2
ASSYEGQGSYGYT